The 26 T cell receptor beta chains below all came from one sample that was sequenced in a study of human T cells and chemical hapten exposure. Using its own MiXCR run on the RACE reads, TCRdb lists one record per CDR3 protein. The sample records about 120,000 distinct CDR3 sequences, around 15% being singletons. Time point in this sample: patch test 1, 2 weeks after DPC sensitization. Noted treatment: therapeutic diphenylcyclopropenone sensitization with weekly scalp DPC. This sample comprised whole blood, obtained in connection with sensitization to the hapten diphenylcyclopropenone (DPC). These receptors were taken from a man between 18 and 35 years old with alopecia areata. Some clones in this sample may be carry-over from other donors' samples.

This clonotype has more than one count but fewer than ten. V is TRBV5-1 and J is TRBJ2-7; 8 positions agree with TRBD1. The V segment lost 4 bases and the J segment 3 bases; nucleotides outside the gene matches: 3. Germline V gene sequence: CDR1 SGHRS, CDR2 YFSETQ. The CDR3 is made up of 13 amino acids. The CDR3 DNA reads TGCGCCAGCAGCCGGGACAGGAACTACGAGCAGTACGTC. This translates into CASSRDRNYEQYV.

The DNA for the CDR3 is TGTGCCAGTAGCCAGGCAGGAGCAGAACCCTACGAGCAGTACGTC. Translated: CASSQAGAEPYEQYV. The rearrangement links TRBV19 to TRBJ2-7; D unclear. V lost 6 bases, J lost 2 bases, and 17 bases lay in between. Per the germline V gene, CDR1 is LNHDA and CDR2 is SQIVND (reference sequence). The CDR3 sequence is 15 residues long.

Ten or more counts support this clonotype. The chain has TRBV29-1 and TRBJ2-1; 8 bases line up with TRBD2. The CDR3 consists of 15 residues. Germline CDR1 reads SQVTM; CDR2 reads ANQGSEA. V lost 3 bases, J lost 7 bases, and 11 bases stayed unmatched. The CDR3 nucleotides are TGCAGCGTTGAGCACGGGGGGGCTGCTCGGAATGAGCAGTTCTTC. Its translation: CSVEHGGAARNEQFF.

CDR3 region: CASSGQVRSCEQYV. CDR3 nucleotides: TGTGCCAGCAGCGGACAGGTCCGGTCGTGCGAGCAGTACGTC. This sequence joins TRBV9 and TRBJ2-7; D perhaps matches TRBD1 (6 bases). V lost 3 bases and J lost 6, with 16 bases in between. Germline-derived CDR1 and CDR2 are SGDLS and YYNGEE. The CDR3 is 14 residues long.

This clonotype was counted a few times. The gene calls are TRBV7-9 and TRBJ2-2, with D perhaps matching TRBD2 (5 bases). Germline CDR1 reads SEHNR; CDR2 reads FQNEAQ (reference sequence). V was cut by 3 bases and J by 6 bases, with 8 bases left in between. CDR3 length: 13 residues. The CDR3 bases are TGTGCCAGCAGCTTCGGGGATCCCGGGGAGCTGTTTTTT. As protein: CASSFGDPGELFF. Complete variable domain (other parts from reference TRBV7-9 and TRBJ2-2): DTGVSQNPRHKITKRGQNVTFRCDPISEHNRLYWYRQTLGQGPEFLTYFQNEAQLEKSRLLSDRFSAERPKGSFSTLEIQRTEQGDSAMYLCASSFGDPGELFFGEGSRLTVL.

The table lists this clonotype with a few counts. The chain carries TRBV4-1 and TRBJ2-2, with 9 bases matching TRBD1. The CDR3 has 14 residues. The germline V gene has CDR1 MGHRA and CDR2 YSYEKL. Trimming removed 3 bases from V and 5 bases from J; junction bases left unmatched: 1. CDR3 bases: TGCGCCAGCAGCCAGACAGGGGGAACCGGGGAGCTGTTTTTT. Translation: CASSQTGGTGELFF.

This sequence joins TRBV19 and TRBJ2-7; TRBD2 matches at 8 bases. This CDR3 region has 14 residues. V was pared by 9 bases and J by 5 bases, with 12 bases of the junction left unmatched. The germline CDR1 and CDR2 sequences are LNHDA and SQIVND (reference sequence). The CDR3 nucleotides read TGTGCCAGCAGTTGGCGGGGGGCGCAAAACGAGCAGTACTTC. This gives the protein CASSWRGAQNEQYF.

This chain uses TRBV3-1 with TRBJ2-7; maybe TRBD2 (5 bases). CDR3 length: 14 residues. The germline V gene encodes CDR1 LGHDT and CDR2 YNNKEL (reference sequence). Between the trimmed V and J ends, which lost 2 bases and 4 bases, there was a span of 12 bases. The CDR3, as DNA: TGTGCCAGCAGCCAACTAGGTGGCGGGTACGAGCAGTACTTC. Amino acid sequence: CASSQLGGGYEQYF.

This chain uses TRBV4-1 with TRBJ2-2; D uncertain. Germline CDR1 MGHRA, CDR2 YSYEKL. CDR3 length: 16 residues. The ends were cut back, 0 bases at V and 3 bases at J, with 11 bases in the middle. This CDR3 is CASSQDSYRDTGELFF. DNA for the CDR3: TGCGCCAGCAGCCAAGATTCATATCGAGACACCGGGGAGCTGTTTTTT.

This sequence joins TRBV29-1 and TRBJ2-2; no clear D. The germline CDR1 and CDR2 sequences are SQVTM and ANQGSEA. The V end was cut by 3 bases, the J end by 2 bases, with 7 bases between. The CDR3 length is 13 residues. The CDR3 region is CSVDGSNTGELFF. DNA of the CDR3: TGCAGCGTTGATGGCAGTAACACCGGGGAGCTGTTTTTT.

CDR3: CASGDRPNSPLHF. The CDR3 DNA is TGCGCCAGCGGGGACCGTCCTAATTCACCCCTCCACTTT. The V call is TRBV10-1, the J call TRBJ1-6; D perhaps matches TRBD1 (5 bases). The CDR3 runs to 13 residues. Trimming removed 8 bases from V and 6 bases from J, with 11 bases in between. The V gene's germline CDR1 is WNHNN and CDR2 SYGVQD (reference sequence).

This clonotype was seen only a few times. Written as DNA, the CDR3 is TGCGCCAGCAGCCAGGGTACTTGGACGATGGAAGCTTTCTTT. Encoded protein: CASSQGTWTMEAFF. The V and J genes are TRBV4-3 and TRBJ1-1; D unclear. CDR3 length: 14 amino acids. The V end was cut by 3 bases, the J end by 8 bases, with 16 bases between. The germline CDR1 and CDR2 sequences are LGHNA and YSLEER.

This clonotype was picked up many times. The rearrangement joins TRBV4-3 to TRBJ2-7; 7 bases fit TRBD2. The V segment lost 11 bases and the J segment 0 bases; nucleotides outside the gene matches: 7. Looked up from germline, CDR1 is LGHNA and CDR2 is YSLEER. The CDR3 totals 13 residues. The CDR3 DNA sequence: TGCGCCGTCTCGGGAGGTATCTCCTACGAGCAGTACTTC. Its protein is CAVSGGISYEQYF.

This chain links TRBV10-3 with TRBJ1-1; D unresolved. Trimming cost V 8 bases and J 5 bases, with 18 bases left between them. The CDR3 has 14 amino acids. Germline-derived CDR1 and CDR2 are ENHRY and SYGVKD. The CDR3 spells CAIQIGEGRTEAFF. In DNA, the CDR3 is TGTGCCATCCAAATAGGAGAGGGAAGGACTGAAGCTTTCTTT.

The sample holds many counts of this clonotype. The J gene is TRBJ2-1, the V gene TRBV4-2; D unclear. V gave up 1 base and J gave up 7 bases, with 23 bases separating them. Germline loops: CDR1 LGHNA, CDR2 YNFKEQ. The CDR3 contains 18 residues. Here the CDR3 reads CASSQVKGGSPFDNEQFF. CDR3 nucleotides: TGTGCCAGCAGCCAAGTAAAAGGTGGCAGCCCCTTCGATAATGAGCAGTTCTTC.

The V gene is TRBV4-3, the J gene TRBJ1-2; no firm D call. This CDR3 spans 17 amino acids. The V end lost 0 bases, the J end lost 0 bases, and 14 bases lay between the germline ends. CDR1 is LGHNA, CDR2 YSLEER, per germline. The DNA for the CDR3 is TGCGCCAGCAGCCAAGAGGCGGTTCGATCCCCTAACTATGGCTACACCTTC. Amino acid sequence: CASSQEAVRSPNYGYTF.

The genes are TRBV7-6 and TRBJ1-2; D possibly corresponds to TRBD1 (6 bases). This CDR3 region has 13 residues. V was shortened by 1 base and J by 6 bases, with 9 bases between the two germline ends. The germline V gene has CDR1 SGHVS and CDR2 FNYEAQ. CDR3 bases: TGTGCCAGCAGCTTAGAGTCAGGGGATGGCTACACCTTC. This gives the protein CASSLESGDGYTF.

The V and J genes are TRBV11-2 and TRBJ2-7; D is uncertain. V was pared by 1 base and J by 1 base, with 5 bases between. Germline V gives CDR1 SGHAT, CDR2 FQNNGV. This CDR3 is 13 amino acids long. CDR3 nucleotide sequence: TGTGCCAGCAGCTTAGCCCATTCCTACGAGCAGTACGTC. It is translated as CASSLAHSYEQYV.

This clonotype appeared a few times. In DNA form, the CDR3 reads TGTGCCAGCTCACCAGCAGGGAGCAATCAGCCCCAGCATTTT. Residues: CASSPAGSNQPQHF. The chain employs TRBV18 and TRBJ1-5, with a tentative D call TRBD1 (5 bases). The V end was cut by 2 bases, the J end by 1 base, with 6 bases between. Germline assignment: CDR1 KGHSH and CDR2 LQKENI. The CDR3 loop spans 14 amino acids. Full variable domain (outside the CDR3, taken from reference TRBV18 and TRBJ1-5): NAGVMQNPRHLVRRRGQEARLRCSPMKGHSHVYWYRQLPEEGLKFMVYLQKENIIDESGMPKERFSAEFPKEGPSILRIQQVVRGDSAAYFCASSPAGSNQPQHFGDGTRLSIL.

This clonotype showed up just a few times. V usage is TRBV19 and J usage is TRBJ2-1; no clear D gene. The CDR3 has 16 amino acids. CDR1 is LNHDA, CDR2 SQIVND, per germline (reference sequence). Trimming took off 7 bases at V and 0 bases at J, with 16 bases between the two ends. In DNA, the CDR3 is TGTGCCAGTACCCCTGGGTACGGCAGCTCCTACAATGAGCAGTTCTTC. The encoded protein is CASTPGYGSSYNEQFF.

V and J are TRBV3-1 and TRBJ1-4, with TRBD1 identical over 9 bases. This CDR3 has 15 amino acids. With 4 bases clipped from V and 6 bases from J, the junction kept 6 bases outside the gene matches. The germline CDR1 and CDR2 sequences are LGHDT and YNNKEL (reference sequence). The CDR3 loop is CASSPFRDRDEKLFF. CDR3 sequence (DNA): TGTGCCAGCAGCCCTTTCCGGGACAGGGATGAAAAACTGTTTTTT.

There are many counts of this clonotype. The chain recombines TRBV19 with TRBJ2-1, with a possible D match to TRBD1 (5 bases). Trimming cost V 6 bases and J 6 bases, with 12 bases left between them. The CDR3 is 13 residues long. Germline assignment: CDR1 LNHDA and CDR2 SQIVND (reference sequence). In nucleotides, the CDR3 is TGTGCCAGTAGAACAACTCAGGGCAATGAGCAGTTCTTC. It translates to CASRTTQGNEQFF.

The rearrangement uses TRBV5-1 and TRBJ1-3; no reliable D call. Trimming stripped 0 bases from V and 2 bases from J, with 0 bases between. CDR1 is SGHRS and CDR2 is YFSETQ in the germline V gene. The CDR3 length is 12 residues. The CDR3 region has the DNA TGCGCCAGCAGCTTGGCTGGAAACACCATATATTTT. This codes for CASSLAGNTIYF.

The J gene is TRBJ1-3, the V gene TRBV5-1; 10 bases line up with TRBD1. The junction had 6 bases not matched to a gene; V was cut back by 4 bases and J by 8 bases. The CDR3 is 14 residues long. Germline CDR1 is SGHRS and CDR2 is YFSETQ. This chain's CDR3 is CASSPGTGDHTIYF. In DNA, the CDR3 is TGCGCCAGCAGCCCCGGGACAGGGGATCACACCATATATTTT.

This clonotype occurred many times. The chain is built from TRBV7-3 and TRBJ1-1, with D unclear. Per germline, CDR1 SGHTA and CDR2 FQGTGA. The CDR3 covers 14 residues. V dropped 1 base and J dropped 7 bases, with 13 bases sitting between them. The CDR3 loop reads CASSLMGGAGEAFF. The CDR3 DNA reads TGTGCCAGCAGCTTAATGGGTGGAGCGGGTGAAGCTTTCTTT.

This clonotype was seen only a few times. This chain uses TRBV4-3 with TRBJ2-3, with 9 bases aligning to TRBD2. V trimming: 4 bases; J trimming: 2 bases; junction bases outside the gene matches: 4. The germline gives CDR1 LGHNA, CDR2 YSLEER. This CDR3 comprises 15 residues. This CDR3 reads CASSPWTSDTDTQYF. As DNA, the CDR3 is TGCGCCAGCAGCCCCTGGACTAGCGACACAGATACGCAGTATTTT.